This TCR beta chain derives from a study of T-cell reconstitution after alpha-beta-depleted transplantation in children. CDR3 length: 15 residues. Germline lookup yields CDR1 LNHDA and CDR2 SQIVND (reference sequence). Between the trimmed V and J ends, which lost 5 bases and 4 bases, there was a span of 14 bases. Unique molecular identifiers were used in preparing the TCRbeta library. TCRdb reprocessed the PCR reads with MiXCR, giving one entry per CDR3 protein. This table holds about 500,000 distinct CDR3 sequences, about 30% found once. V gene TRBV19 combines with J gene TRBJ2-2; weak D call: TRBD1 (7 bases). This clonotype was sampled from a human donor who donated a stem cell graft to a child with aplastic anemia. The specimen comprised PBMCs from the stem cell graft donor, sampled from the stem cell graft. In nucleotides, the CDR3 is TGTGCCAGTAGTGTGCGGGGACAGCGCACCGGGGAGCTGTTTTTT. Translating it yields CASSVRGQRTGELFF.